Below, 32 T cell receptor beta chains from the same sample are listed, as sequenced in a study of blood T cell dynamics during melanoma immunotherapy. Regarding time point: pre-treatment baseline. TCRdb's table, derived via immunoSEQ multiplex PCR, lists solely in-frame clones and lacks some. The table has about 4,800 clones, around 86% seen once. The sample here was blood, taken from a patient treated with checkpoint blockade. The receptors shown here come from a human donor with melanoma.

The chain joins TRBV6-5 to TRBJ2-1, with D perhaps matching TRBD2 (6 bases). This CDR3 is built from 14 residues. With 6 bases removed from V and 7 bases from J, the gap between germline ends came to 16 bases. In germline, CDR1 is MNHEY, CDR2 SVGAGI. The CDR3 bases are TGTGCCAGCAGGTCTCCGGGAGCGGCAAATGAGCAGTTCTTC. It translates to CASRSPGAANEQFF.

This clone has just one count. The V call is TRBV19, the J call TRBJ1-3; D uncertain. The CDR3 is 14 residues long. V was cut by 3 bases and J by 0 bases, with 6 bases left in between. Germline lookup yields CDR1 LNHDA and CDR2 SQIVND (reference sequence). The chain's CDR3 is CASSIGGSGNTIYF. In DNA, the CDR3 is TGTGCCAGTAGTATTGGAGGCTCTGGAAACACCATATATTTT.

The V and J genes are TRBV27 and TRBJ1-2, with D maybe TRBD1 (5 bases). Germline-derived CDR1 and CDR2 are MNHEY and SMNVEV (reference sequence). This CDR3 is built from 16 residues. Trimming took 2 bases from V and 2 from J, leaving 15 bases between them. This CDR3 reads CASSLGAAGRNYGYTF. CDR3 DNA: TGTGCCAGCAGTTTAGGGGCGGCAGGAAGGAACTATGGCTACACCTTC.

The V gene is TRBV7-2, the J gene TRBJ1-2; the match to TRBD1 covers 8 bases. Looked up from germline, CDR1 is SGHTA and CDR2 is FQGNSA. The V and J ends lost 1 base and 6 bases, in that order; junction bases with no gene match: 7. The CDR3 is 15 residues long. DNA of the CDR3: TGTGCCAGCAGCTTAGTAGCCAGGGGGCTGGATGGCTACACCTTC. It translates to CASSLVARGLDGYTF.

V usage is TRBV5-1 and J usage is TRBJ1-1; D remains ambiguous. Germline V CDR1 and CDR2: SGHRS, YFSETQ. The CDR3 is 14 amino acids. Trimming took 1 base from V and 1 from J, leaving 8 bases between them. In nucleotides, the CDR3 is TGCGCCAGCAGCTTGATGCAGACGAACACTGAAGCTTTCTTT. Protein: CASSLMQTNTEAFF.

CDR3 bases: TGTGCCAGCTCACGAACCGGGGGCGCAGCGATCGGGGCCGGGGAGCTGTTTTTT. Amino acid sequence: CASSRTGGAAIGAGELFF. The J gene is TRBJ2-2, the V gene TRBV18; D may correspond to TRBD1 or TRBD2 (6 bases each). The V end lost 4 bases, the J end lost 6 bases, and 24 bases lay between the germline ends. Germline values: CDR1 KGHSH, CDR2 LQKENI. The CDR3 is 18 residues long.

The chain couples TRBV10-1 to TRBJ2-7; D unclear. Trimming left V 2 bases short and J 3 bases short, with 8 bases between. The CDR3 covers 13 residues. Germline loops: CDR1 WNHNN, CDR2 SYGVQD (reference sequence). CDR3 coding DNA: TGCGCCAGCAGTGAGATATGGGACTACGAGCAGTACTTC. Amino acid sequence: CASSEIWDYEQYF.

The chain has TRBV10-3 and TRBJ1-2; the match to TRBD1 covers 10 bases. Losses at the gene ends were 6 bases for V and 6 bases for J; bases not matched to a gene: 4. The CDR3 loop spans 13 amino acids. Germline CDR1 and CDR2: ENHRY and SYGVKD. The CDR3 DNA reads TGTGCCATCAGGGGACAGGGGTGGGATGGCTACACCTTC. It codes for CAIRGQGWDGYTF.

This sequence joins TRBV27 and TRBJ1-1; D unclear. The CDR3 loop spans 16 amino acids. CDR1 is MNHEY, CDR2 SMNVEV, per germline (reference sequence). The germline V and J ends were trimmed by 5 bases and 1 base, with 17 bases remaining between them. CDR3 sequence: CASSGATSTRNTEAFF. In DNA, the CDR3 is TGTGCCAGCAGTGGAGCAACTTCTACGCGGAACACTGAAGCTTTCTTT.

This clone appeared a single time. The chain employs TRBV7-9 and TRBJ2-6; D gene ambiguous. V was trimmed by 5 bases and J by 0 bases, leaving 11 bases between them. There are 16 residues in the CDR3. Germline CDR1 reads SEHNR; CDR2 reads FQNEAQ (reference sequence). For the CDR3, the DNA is TGTGCCAGCAGCGGCGACGGATACTCTGGGGCCAACGTCCTGACTTTC. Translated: CASSGDGYSGANVLTF. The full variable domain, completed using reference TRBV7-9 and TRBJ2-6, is DTGVSQNPRHKITKRGQNVTFRCDPISEHNRLYWYRQTLGQGPEFLTYFQNEAQLEKSRLLSDRFSAERPKGSFSTLEIQRTEQGDSAMYLCASSGDGYSGANVLTFGAGSRLTVL.

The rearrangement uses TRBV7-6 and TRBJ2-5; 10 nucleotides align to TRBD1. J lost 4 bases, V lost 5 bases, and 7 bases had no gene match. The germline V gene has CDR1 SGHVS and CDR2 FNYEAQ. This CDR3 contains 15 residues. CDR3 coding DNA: TGTGCCAGCAGCAGATGGGACAGGGGAAGAGAGACCCAGTACTTC. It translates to CASSRWDRGRETQYF.

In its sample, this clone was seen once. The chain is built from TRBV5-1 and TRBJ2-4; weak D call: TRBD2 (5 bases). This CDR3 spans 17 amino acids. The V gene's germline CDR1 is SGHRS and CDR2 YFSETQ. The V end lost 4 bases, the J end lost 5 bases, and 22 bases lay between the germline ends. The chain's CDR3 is CASSPWAIGNPENIQYF. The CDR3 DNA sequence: TGCGCCAGCAGCCCTTGGGCTATCGGGAATCCCGAAAACATTCAGTACTTC.

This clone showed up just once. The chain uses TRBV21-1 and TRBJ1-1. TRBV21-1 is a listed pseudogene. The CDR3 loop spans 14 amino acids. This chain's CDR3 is CASSRGTPNTEAFF. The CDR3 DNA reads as TGTGCCAGCAGCCGCGGGACACCGAACACTGAAGCTTTCTTT.

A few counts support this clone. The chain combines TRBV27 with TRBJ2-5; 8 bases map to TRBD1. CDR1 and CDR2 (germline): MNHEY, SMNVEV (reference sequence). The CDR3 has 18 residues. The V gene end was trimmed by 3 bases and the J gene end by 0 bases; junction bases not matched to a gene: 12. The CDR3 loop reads CASSLGDRGEGYQETQYF. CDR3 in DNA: TGTGCCAGCAGTTTGGGTGACAGGGGAGAGGGGTACCAAGAGACCCAGTACTTC.

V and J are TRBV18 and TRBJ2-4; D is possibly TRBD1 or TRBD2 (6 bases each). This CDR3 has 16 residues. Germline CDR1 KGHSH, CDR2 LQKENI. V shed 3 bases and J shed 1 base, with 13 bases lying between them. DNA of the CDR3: TGTGCCAGCTCACCTCAAAGGGGGGACGCCAAAAACATTCAGTACTTC. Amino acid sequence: CASSPQRGDAKNIQYF.

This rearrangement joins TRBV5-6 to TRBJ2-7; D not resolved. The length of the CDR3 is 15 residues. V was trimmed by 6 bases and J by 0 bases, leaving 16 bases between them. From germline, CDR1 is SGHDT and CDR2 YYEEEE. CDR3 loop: CASTLLGTSSYEQYF. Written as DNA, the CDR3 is TGTGCCAGCACCCTCTTAGGTACGAGCTCCTACGAGCAGTACTTC.

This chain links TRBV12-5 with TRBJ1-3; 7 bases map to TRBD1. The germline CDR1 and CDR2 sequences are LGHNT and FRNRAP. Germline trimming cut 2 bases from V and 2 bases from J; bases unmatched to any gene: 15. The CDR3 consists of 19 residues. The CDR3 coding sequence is TGTGCTAGTGGTTTGCCCCCACGACAGGGCGGGGAGGCTGGAAACACCATATATTTT. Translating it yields CASGLPPRQGGEAGNTIYF.

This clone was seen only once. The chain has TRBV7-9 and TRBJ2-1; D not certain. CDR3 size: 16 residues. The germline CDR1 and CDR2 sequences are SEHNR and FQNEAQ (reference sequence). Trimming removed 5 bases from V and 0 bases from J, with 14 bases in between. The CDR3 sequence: CASSPTTRISYNEQFF. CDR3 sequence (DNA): TGTGCCAGCAGCCCCACCACTCGGATCTCCTACAATGAGCAGTTCTTC.

The CDR3 sequence is CASKTGQASYEQYF. In nucleotides, the CDR3 is TGTGCCAGCAAAACGGGACAGGCCTCCTACGAGCAGTACTTC. This chain links TRBV7-2 with TRBJ2-7, with 8 positions matching TRBD1. Germline V gene data show CDR1 as SGHTA and CDR2 as FQGNSA. The CDR3 is made up of 14 amino acids. Unmatched junction bases numbered 5, after V lost 7 bases and J lost 0 bases.

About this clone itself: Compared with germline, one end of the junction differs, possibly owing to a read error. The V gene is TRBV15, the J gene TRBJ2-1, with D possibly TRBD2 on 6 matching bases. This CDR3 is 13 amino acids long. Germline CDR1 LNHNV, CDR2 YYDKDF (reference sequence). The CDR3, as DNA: TGTGCCACCAGTCCTGTGCGCGGGAAACCCGGGGTCTTC. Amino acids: CATSPVRGKPGVF.

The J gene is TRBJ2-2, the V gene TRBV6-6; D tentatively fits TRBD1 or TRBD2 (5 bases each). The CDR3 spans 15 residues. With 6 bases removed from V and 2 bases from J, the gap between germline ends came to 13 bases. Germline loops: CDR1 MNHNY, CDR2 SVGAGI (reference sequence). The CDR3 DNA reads TGTGCCAGCAGCCTGGGTGGGGGTAACACCGGGGAGCTGTTTTTT. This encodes CASSLGGGNTGELFF.

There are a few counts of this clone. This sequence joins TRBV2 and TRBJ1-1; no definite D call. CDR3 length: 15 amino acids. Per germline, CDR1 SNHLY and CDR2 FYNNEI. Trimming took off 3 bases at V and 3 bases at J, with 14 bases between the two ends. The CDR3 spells CASSELEGGHTEAFF. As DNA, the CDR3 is TGTGCCAGCAGTGAGTTGGAGGGCGGGCACACTGAAGCTTTCTTT.

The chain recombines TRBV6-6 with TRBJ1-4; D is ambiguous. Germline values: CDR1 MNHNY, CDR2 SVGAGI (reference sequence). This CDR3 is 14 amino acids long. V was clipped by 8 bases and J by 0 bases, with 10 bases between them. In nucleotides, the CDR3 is TGTGCCAGCGGACTACGTGCAACTAATGAAAAACTGTTTTTT. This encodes CASGLRATNEKLFF.

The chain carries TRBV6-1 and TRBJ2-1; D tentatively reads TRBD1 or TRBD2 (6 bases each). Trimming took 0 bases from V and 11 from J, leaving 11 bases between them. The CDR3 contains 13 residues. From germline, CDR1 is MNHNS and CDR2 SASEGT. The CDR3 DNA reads TGTGCCAGCAGTGAAGCCGGGGGCTACAAGCAGTTCTTC. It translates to CASSEAGGYKQFF.

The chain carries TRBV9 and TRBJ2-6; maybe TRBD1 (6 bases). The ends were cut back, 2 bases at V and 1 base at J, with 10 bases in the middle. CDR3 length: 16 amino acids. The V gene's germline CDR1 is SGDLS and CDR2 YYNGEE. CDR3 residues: CASSVDTGSGANVLTF. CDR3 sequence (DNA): TGTGCCAGCAGCGTGGATACAGGGTCTGGGGCCAACGTCCTGACTTTC.

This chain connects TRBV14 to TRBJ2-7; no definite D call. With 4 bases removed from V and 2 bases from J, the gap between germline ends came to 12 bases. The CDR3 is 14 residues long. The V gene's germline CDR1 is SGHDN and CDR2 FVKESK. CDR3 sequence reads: CASSPALRPYEQYF. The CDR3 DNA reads TGTGCCAGCAGCCCTGCGTTGCGGCCCTACGAGCAGTACTTC.

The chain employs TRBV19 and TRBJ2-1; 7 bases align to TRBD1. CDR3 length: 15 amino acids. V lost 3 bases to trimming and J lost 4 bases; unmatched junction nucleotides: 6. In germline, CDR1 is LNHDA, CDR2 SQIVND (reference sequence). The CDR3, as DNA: TGTGCCAGTAGTATCGTCCCGGGACAGTACAATGAGCAGTTCTTC. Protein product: CASSIVPGQYNEQFF.

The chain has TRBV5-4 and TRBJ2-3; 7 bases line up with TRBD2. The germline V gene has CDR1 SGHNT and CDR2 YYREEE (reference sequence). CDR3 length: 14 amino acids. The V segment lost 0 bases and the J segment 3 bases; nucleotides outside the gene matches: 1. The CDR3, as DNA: TGTGCCAGCAGCTTGGCGGGAGGAACAGATACGCAGTATTTT. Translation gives CASSLAGGTDTQYF.

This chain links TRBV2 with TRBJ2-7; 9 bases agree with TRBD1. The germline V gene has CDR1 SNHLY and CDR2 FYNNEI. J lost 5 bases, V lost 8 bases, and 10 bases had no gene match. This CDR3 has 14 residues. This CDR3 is CASWPGQGIDEQYF. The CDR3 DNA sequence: TGTGCCAGCTGGCCGGGACAGGGAATTGACGAGCAGTACTTC. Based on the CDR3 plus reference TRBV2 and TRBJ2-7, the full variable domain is EPEVTQTPSHQVTQMGQEVILRCVPISNHLYFYWYRQILGQKVEFLVSFYNNEISEKSEIFDDQFSVERPDGSNFTLKIRSTKLEDSAMYFCASWPGQGIDEQYFGPGTRLTVT.

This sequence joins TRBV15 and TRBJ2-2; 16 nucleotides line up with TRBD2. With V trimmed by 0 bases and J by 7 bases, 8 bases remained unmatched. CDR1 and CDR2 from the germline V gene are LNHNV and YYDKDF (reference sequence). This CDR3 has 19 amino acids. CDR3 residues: CATSRDPSGTSGRGGELFF. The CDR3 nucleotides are TGTGCCACCAGCAGAGATCCGTCCGGGACTAGCGGGAGGGGCGGGGAGCTGTTTTTT.

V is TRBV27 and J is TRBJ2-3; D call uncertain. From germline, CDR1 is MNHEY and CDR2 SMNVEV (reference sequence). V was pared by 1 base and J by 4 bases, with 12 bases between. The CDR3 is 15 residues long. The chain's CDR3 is CASSLFAGSADTQYF. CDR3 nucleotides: TGTGCCAGCAGTTTATTTGCTGGATCAGCAGATACGCAGTATTTT.

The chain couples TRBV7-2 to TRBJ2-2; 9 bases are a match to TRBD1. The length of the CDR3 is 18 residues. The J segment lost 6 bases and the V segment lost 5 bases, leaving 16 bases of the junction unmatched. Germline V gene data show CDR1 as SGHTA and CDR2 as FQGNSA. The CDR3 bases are TGTGCCAGCAGCCGAGCCCCGTACAGGGGGCGCAGTCCCGGGGAGCTGTTTTTT. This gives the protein CASSRAPYRGRSPGELFF.